These T cell receptor beta chains were read from a single sample in a study of a mutant IDH1 vaccine in newly diagnosed glioma. The protocol was immunoSEQ multiplex PCR, while the TCRdb copy is restricted to in-frame clones and leaves out a portion. Of tens of thousands of clones listed, 75% to 95% were seen once; the top ten hold about 0.6%. For these TCRs, the target antigens are not known. Sequences were derived from PBMCs, sampled from a glioma patient whose treatment included an IDH1 peptide vaccine. These receptors came from a woman aged 45-60 years with glioma. CDR3s include the opening cysteine and the closing phenylalanine or tryptophan. D genes are given only for firm matches. Clone size is stated in some rows and not others, as once, few, many or a class when expanded.

size	D	V	J	CDR3	DNA
.	.	TRBV4-3	TRBJ2-7	CASSQPLATNYEQYF	TGCGCCAGCAGCCAACCTCTAGCGACCAACTACGAGCAGTACTTC
.	TRBD1	TRBV9	TRBJ1-4	CASSTQGGRDEKLFF	TGTGCCAGCAGCACCCAGGGGGGGAGGGATGAAAAACTGTTTTTT
.	TRBD1	TRBV9	TRBJ2-7	CASSASGTGPYEQYF	TGTGCCAGCAGCGCCTCCGGGACAGGGCCTTACGAGCAGTACTTC
.	.	TRBV11-2	TRBJ2-1	CASSLGATYNEQFF	TGTGCCAGCAGCTTGGGGGCGACCTACAATGAGCAGTTCTTC
.	.	TRBV18	TRBJ2-1	CASSREMSSYNEQFF	TGTGCCAGCTCACGGGAGATGAGCTCCTACAATGAGCAGTTCTTC
.	.	TRBV27	TRBJ1-2	CASSKGVGGYTF	TGTGCCAGCAGTAAGGGGGTGGGTGGCTACACCTTC
few	.	TRBV4-1	TRBJ1-1	CASSPTPGAGTEAFF	TGCGCCAGCAGTCCTACCCCAGGGGCAGGCACTGAAGCTTTCTTT
.	.	TRBV5-3	TRBJ1-1	CASSLSALGTEAFF	TGTGCCAGCAGCTTATCGGCCTTGGGCACTGAAGCTTTCTTT
.	.	TRBV7-9	TRBJ1-3	CASSLVGIGSSGNTIYF	TGTGCCAGCAGCTTAGTAGGGATAGGAAGCTCTGGAAACACCATATATTTT
.	TRBD2	TRBV4-2	TRBJ2-1	CASSTGGEQFF	TGTGCCAGCAGCACGGGGGGTGAGCAGTTCTTC
.	TRBD1	TRBV27	TRBJ2-7	CASSRPGQGKIYEQYF	TGTGCCAGCAGTCGGCCGGGACAGGGCAAGATATACGAGCAGTACTTC
.	.	TRBV5-1	TRBJ1-5	CASSFNGGTNQPQHF	TGCGCCAGCAGCTTTAATGGAGGGACGAATCAGCCCCAGCATTTT
.	.	TRBV30	TRBJ2-4	CAWSVLGGIQYF	TGTGCCTGGAGTGTGTTAGGGGGCATTCAGTACTTC